This T cell receptor (beta chain) stems from a study of OX40 agonist ivuxolimab in advanced cancers. Turning to the study itself: Patients were treated with ivuxolimab, an agonistic anti-OX40 (CD134) antibody.

Here immunoSEQ multiplex PCR was the method, and the copy in TCRdb shows in-frame clones only, minus some. Of tens of thousands of clones in the sample, under 95% were seen once. Sampling of blood occurred at baseline, cycle 4 day 1, and cycle 7 day 1. J was trimmed by 3 bases and V by 5 bases; bases with no gene match: 6. CDR3 size: 14 residues. Germline CDR1 LGHNT, CDR2 FRNRAP. The chain employs TRBV12-5 and TRBJ1-2; 7 nucleotides line up with TRBD1. The starting material was CD4+ or CD8+ T cells sorted from blood, obtained in a trial of the OX40 agonist ivuxolimab. The source is an adult with an advanced solid tumor such as melanoma, head and neck, liver or kidney cancer. This chain's CDR3 is CASGPNRGDYGYTF. In DNA, the CDR3 is TGTGCTAGTGGTCCGAACAGGGGAGACTATGGCTACACCTTC.